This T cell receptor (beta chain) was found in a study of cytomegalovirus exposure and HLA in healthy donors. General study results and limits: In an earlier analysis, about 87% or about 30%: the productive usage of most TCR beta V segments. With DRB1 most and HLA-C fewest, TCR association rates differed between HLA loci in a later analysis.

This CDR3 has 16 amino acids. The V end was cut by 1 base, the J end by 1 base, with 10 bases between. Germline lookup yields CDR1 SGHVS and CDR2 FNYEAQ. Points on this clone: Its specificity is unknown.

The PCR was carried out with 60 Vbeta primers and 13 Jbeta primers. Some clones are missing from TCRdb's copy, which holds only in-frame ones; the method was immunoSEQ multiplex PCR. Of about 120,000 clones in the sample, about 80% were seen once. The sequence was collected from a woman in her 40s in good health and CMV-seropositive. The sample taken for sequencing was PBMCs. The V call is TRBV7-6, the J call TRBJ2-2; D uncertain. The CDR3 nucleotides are TGTGCCAGCAGCTTAGTTGCGGCACGGAACACCGGGGAGCTGTTTTTT. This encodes CASSLVAARNTGELFF.